The 30 T cell receptor beta chains below were found in one sample sequenced in a study of T cell responses to AZD1222 COVID-19 vaccine. Profiled with immunoSEQ multiplex PCR; TCRdb holds only in-frame clones, not every one. Of 100,000 to 150,000 clones in the sample, roughly 90% were seen once. Sequenced here: peripheral blood, sampled 28 days after the second AZD1222 dose. Receptors were obtained from an adult who received the AZD1222 COVID-19 vaccine.

The V and J genes are TRBV7-9 and TRBJ1-1; tentative D call: TRBD1 (5 bases). Between the trimmed V and J ends, which lost 8 bases and 3 bases, there was a span of 16 bases. Germline V CDR1 and CDR2: SEHNR, FQNEAQ (reference sequence). CDR3 length: 14 residues. CDR3 amino acids: CASVWEGLYTEAFF. For the CDR3, the DNA is TGTGCCAGCGTCTGGGAGGGGCTCTACACTGAAGCTTTCTTT. The complete variable domain, with remaining parts taken from reference TRBV7-9 and TRBJ1-1, reads DTGVSQNPRHKITKRGQNVTFRCDPISEHNRLYWYRQTLGQGPEFLTYFQNEAQLEKSRLLSDRFSAERPKGSFSTLEIQRTEQGDSAMYLCASVWEGLYTEAFFGQGTRLTVV.

J is TRBJ1-6 and V is TRBV27, with 9 bases identical to TRBD1. V trimming: 5 bases; J trimming: 9 bases; junction bases outside the gene matches: 14. The CDR3 covers 17 residues. Looked up from germline, CDR1 is MNHEY and CDR2 is SMNVEV (reference sequence). The CDR3, as DNA: TGTGCCAGCAGTCTTGAAACCGGGACAGGGACCGTTTCACCCCTCCACTTT. This encodes CASSLETGTGTVSPLHF.

V gene TRBV2 combines with J gene TRBJ2-1; 12 nucleotides align to TRBD2. This CDR3 contains 16 residues. V dropped 7 bases and J dropped 2; count of bases not matched to a gene: 6. CDR1 SNHLY and CDR2 FYNNEI come from the germline V gene. The CDR3: CASTPSGRATYNEQFF. As DNA, the CDR3 is TGTGCCAGCACTCCTAGCGGGAGGGCCACCTACAATGAGCAGTTCTTC.

The chain employs TRBV21-1 and TRBJ1-5; whether TRBD1, the table's D call, matches the DNA was not checked. TRBV21-1 is classified as a pseudogene. The CDR3 sequence is 17 residues long. CDR3 protein: CASSIEPGTGEPQPQHF. The DNA of the CDR3 is TGTGCCAGCAGCATCGAGCCCGGGACAGGGGAACCTCAGCCCCAGCATTTT.

The chain recombines TRBV7-2 with TRBJ2-5; 8 bases line up with TRBD2. The CDR3 contains 15 residues. Germline V gene lookup returns CDR1 SGHTA and CDR2 FQGNSA. V shed 7 bases and J 5 bases; nucleotides not matched to a gene: 12. The CDR3, as DNA: TGTGCCAGCAACTACGCCGGGACTAGTGTCGAGACCCAGTACTTC. This gives the protein CASNYAGTSVETQYF.

The chain joins TRBV19 to TRBJ1-5; a weak D match, TRBD1 (6 bases). The CDR3 spans 14 residues. CDR1 and CDR2 from the germline V gene are LNHDA and SQIVND (reference sequence). V was clipped by 3 bases and J by 7 bases, with 13 bases between them. The CDR3 DNA follows: TGTGCCAGTAGTATCAGAGGGGGTCGGCAGCCCCAGCATTTT. This translates into CASSIRGGRQPQHF.

The V call is TRBV5-1, the J call TRBJ1-5; 7 bases map to TRBD1. The CDR3 totals 15 residues. CDR1 SGHRS and CDR2 YFSETQ come from the germline V gene. Trimming at V came to 2 bases and at J to 6 bases, leaving 8 bases not matched to a gene. CDR3 region: CASSFDEGAGQPQHF. The CDR3 region has the DNA TGCGCCAGCAGCTTCGACGAGGGGGCCGGTCAGCCCCAGCATTTT.

The gene calls are TRBV5-1 and TRBJ2-1; 10 bases match TRBD2. Germline CDR1 is SGHRS and CDR2 is YFSETQ. The CDR3 spans 16 residues. With V trimmed by 0 bases and J by 7 bases, 7 bases remained unmatched. The CDR3 DNA sequence: TGCGCCAGCAGCTTGGTAAGCGGGAGGGCATGGAATGAGCAGTTCTTC. Residues: CASSLVSGRAWNEQFF.

CDR3 sequence (DNA): TGTGCCAGCAGCTTAAGGGGACAGGGGCTGAGCGCTTTCTTT. Its translation: CASSLRGQGLSAFF. This sequence joins TRBV13 and TRBJ1-1; 10 bases align to TRBD1. V shed 2 bases and J 11 bases; nucleotides not matched to a gene: 8. Germline values: CDR1 PRHDT, CDR2 FYEKMQ (reference sequence). This CDR3 spans 14 amino acids. Combining the CDR3 with reference TRBV13 and TRBJ1-1 gives the whole variable domain AAGVIQSPRHLIKEKRETATLKCYPIPRHDTVYWYQQGPGQDPQFLISFYEKMQSDKGSIPDRFSAQQFSDYHSELNMSSLELGDSALYFCASSLRGQGLSAFFGQGTRLTVV.

The V and J genes are TRBV5-1 and TRBJ1-1; 9 nucleotides match TRBD1. J was trimmed by 7 bases and V by 7 bases; bases with no gene match: 8. Germline assignment: CDR1 SGHRS and CDR2 YFSETQ. This CDR3 contains 13 residues. Here the CDR3 reads CASGWGTGIEAFF. DNA for the CDR3: TGCGCCAGCGGTTGGGGGACAGGGATTGAAGCTTTCTTT. Full variable domain (rest looked up from reference TRBV5-1 and TRBJ1-1): KAGVTQTPRYLIKTRGQQVTLSCSPISGHRSVSWYQQTPGQGLQFLFEYFSETQRNKGNFPGRFSGRQFSNSRSEMNVSTLELGDSALYLCASGWGTGIEAFFGQGTRLTVV.

This chain connects TRBV6-5 to TRBJ2-3; D possibly matches TRBD1 or TRBD2 (6 bases each). The germline gives CDR1 MNHEY, CDR2 SVGAGI. The V end was cut by 8 bases, the J end by 4 bases, with 16 bases between. The CDR3 is made up of 14 amino acids. DNA for the CDR3: TGTGCCAGCCGGGGGTCAGGGGTCGCAGATACGCAGTATTTT. This encodes CASRGSGVADTQYF.

This chain uses TRBV7-9 with TRBJ2-1; TRBD2 agrees at 13 bases. V gave up 5 bases and J gave up 1 base; unmatched junction bases: 2. Germline values: CDR1 SEHNR, CDR2 FQNEAQ (reference sequence). The CDR3 totals 16 residues. This CDR3 reads CASSLLAGGSYNEQFF. CDR3 sequence (DNA): TGTGCCAGCAGCCTACTAGCGGGAGGGTCCTACAATGAGCAGTTCTTC.

CDR3 loop: CAVLRGQGNQPQHF. CDR3 coding DNA: TGTGCCGTCCTCAGGGGGCAGGGCAATCAGCCCCAGCATTTT. J is TRBJ1-5 and V is TRBV6-4, with 8 bases matching TRBD1. CDR1 MRHNA and CDR2 SNTAGT come from the germline V gene. The V and J ends lost 11 bases and 2 bases, in that order; junction bases with no gene match: 8. This CDR3 spans 14 amino acids.

The rearrangement joins TRBV24-1 to TRBJ1-1, with D tentatively TRBD1 (5 bases). From germline, CDR1 is KGHDR and CDR2 SFDVKD. The CDR3 loop spans 16 amino acids. Between the trimmed V and J ends, which lost 5 bases and 1 base, there was a span of 16 bases. The CDR3 loop reads CATSAGQNGGNTEAFF. The CDR3 bases are TGTGCCACCAGTGCGGGGCAAAATGGTGGGAACACTGAAGCTTTCTTT.

V usage is TRBV25-1 and J usage is TRBJ1-4, with 9 positions matching TRBD1. This CDR3 region has 15 residues. Trimming removed 4 bases from V and 8 bases from J; junction bases left unmatched: 8. The germline gives CDR1 MGHDK, CDR2 SYGVNS. CDR3 bases: TGTGCCAGCAGTGCCTCGACAGGGGGAGGCGAAAAACTGTTTTTT. This encodes CASSASTGGGEKLFF.

The chain is built from TRBV28 and TRBJ1-6; the D gene is possibly TRBD1 (6 bases). Trimming shortened V by 4 bases and J by 5 bases, and 12 bases separated the two germline ends. Germline loops: CDR1 MDHEN, CDR2 SYDVKM. The CDR3 extends over 15 amino acids. This CDR3 reads CASSSQGQNNSPLHF. Written as DNA, the CDR3 is TGTGCCAGCAGTTCACAGGGTCAGAATAATTCACCCCTCCACTTT.

This CDR3 reads CASSAEPRGQYEKLFF. CDR3 in DNA: TGTGCCAGCAGCGCCGAACCCAGGGGGCAGTATGAAAAACTGTTTTTT. This chain uses TRBV9 with TRBJ1-4; TRBD1 matches 8 bases. Germline V gene data show CDR1 as SGDLS and CDR2 as YYNGEE. The CDR3 is made up of 16 amino acids. With 3 bases clipped from V and 6 bases from J, the junction kept 10 bases outside the gene matches.

This chain links TRBV19 with TRBJ1-1, with 7 nucleotides matching TRBD1. The CDR3 consists of 15 residues. Germline-derived CDR1 and CDR2 are LNHDA and SQIVND (reference sequence). V was clipped by 1 base and J by 2 bases; unmatched bases: 4. CDR3: CASSIAHRGNTEAFF. For the CDR3, the DNA is TGTGCCAGTAGTATAGCCCACAGGGGAAACACTGAAGCTTTCTTT. Based on the CDR3 plus reference TRBV19 and TRBJ1-1, the full variable domain is DGGITQSPKYLFRKEGQNVTLSCEQNLNHDAMYWYRQDPGQGLRLIYYSQIVNDFQKGDIAEGYSVSREKKESFPLTVTSAQKNPTAFYLCASSIAHRGNTEAFFGQGTRLTVV.

The genes are TRBV6-1 and TRBJ2-2; 13 bases line up with TRBD2. CDR1 MNHNS and CDR2 SASEGT come from the germline V gene. V dropped 4 bases and J dropped 1; count of bases not matched to a gene: 3. The CDR3 runs 17 residues. CDR3 region: CASSAWTSGGNTGELFF. As DNA, the CDR3 is TGTGCCAGCAGTGCGTGGACTAGCGGGGGGAACACCGGGGAGCTGTTTTTT.

This rearrangement joins TRBV10-3 to TRBJ2-7; D may be TRBD1 or TRBD2 (5 bases each). The CDR3 extends over 10 amino acids. Germline CDR1 reads ENHRY; CDR2 reads SYGVKD. Trimming removed 10 bases at V and 6 bases at J, with 10 bases between. The CDR3 sequence is CATGAGEQYF. The DNA for the CDR3 is TGTGCCACCGGGGCGGGCGAGCAGTACTTC.

As regards this clone: The sample carries other DNA sequences with the same CDR3. V and J are TRBV3-1 (or the pseudogene TRBV3-2) and TRBJ1-4; D gene ambiguous. The CDR3 runs to 13 residues. Germline values: CDR1 LGHDT, CDR2 YNNKEL (reference sequence). The germline V and J ends were trimmed by 3 bases and 5 bases, with 7 bases remaining between them. For the CDR3, the DNA is TGTGCCAGCAGCCAGGATTACAATGAAAAACTGTTTTTT. The encoded protein is CASSQDYNEKLFF.

The chain has TRBV29-1 and TRBJ1-1; 9 bases align to TRBD1. J lost 0 bases, V lost 7 bases, and 12 bases had no gene match. The CDR3 has 16 residues. Per germline, CDR1 SQVTM and CDR2 ANQGSEA. The CDR3: CSGARTGVPLNTEAFF. In DNA form, the CDR3 reads TGCAGCGGAGCTAGGACAGGGGTCCCTCTGAACACTGAAGCTTTCTTT.

The chain couples TRBV9 to TRBJ2-2, with TRBD2 matching 9 bases. Trimming at V came to 3 bases and at J to 0 bases, leaving 6 bases not matched to a gene. From germline, CDR1 is SGDLS and CDR2 YYNGEE. The CDR3 is made up of 17 amino acids. CDR3 sequence reads: CASSALAGFTNTGELFF. The CDR3 coding sequence is TGTGCCAGCAGCGCGCTAGCGGGGTTTACGAACACCGGGGAGCTGTTTTTT.

The chain joins TRBV18 to TRBJ2-1, with D uncertain. Germline CDR1 and CDR2: KGHSH and LQKENI. Trimming removed 3 bases from V and 5 bases from J, with 14 bases in between. The CDR3 contains 15 residues. CDR3 amino acids: CASSPLWLGNNEQFF. CDR3 DNA: TGTGCCAGCTCACCGCTCTGGCTAGGGAACAATGAGCAGTTCTTC. The full variable domain, rest sourced from reference TRBV18 and TRBJ2-1, is NAGVMQNPRHLVRRRGQEARLRCSPMKGHSHVYWYRQLPEEGLKFMVYLQKENIIDESGMPKERFSAEFPKEGPSILRIQQVVRGDSAAYFCASSPLWLGNNEQFFGPGTRLTVL.

The V call is TRBV11-3, the J call TRBJ2-4; unclear D gene. Germline CDR1 is SGHNT and CDR2 is YENEEA. Deletions cut 1 base from V and 3 bases from J, with 13 bases between. The CDR3 consists of 16 residues. CDR3 sequence (DNA): TGTGCCAGCAGCTTAGCCCTGGGGTCGGGCAAAAACATTCAGTACTTC. Translated, it gives CASSLALGSGKNIQYF.

This clone was seen only once. CDR3 sequence (DNA): TGTGCCAGCAGTTACTCGGGCAGGGGAGCCTATGGCTACACCTTC. Translation gives CASSYSGRGAYGYTF. This rearrangement joins TRBV6-5 to TRBJ1-2, with D perhaps TRBD1 (6 bases). There are 15 residues in the CDR3. The germline CDR1 and CDR2 sequences are MNHEY and SVGAGI. The germline V and J ends were trimmed by 0 bases and 4 bases, with 12 bases remaining between them.

This chain joins TRBV19 and TRBJ1-5; perhaps TRBD1 as D (6 bases). This CDR3 comprises 15 residues. Germline-derived CDR1 and CDR2 are LNHDA and SQIVND (reference sequence). V was cut by 0 bases and J by 2 bases, with 8 bases left in between. CDR3 coding DNA: TGTGCCAGTAGTATAGAATCAGGGGGCAATCAGCCCCAGCATTTT. Translated, it gives CASSIESGGNQPQHF.

The J gene is TRBJ2-1, the V gene TRBV7-9, with D perhaps matching TRBD2 (6 bases). V was cut by 5 bases and J by 8 bases, with 13 bases left in between. The CDR3 runs 13 residues. Germline CDR1 and CDR2: SEHNR and FQNEAQ (reference sequence). The CDR3 region is CASSEPTGDEQFF. CDR3 DNA: TGTGCCAGCAGCGAACCGACGGGGGATGAGCAGTTCTTC.

CDR3 nucleotides: TGTGCCAGCAGCTTATGGACTAGCGGGAGCTCCTACGAGCAGTACTTC. Protein: CASSLWTSGSSYEQYF. The V gene is TRBV7-8, the J gene TRBJ2-7; 13 bases line up with TRBD2. This CDR3 has 16 amino acids. V was clipped by 2 bases and J by 0 bases; unmatched bases: 1. Germline-derived CDR1 and CDR2 are SGHVS and FQNEAQ.

J is TRBJ2-5 and V is TRBV7-9, with a weak D call TRBD1 (5 bases). This CDR3 contains 14 residues. CDR1 and CDR2 from the germline V gene are SEHNR and FQNEAQ (reference sequence). The V end was cut by 1 base, the J end by 3 bases, with 9 bases between. CDR3 bases: TGTGCCAGCAGCTTAGGAGACAGTAAAGAGACCCAGTACTTC. It codes for CASSLGDSKETQYF.